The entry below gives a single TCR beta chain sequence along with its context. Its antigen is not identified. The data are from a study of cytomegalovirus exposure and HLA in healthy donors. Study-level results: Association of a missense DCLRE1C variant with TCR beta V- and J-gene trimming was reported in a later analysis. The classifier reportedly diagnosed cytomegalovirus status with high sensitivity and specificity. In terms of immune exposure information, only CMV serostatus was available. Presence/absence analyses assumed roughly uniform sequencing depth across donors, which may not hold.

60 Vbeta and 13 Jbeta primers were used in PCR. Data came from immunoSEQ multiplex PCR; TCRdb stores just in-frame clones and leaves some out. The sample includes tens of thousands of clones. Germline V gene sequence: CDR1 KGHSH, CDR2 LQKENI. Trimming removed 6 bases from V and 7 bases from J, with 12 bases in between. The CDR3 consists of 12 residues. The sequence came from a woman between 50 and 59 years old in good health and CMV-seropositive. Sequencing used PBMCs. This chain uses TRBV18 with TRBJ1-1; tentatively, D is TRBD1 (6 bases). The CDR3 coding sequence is TGTGCCAGCTCCCCCGGACAGAGTGAAGCTTTCTTT. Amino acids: CASSPGQSEAFF.